This T cell receptor (beta chain) was recorded in a study of CD8+ T cells in alopecia areata. Background on the study: Tofacitinib ran 6 to 18 months, followed by 6 months off drug. The investigators scored severity in treated patients by the percentage of affected scalp area.

TCR sequencing used cDNA made by reverse transcription of extracted RNA. Using immunoSEQ multiplex PCR, the repertoire was profiled, and TCRdb retains in-frame clones only, with some absent. The table includes 4,500 or so clones, nearly 65% detected once. In the case of this clone: What it binds is not known.

V dropped 8 bases and J dropped 4 bases, with 18 bases sitting between them. Germline V gene data show CDR1 as MNHNY and CDR2 as SVGAGI (reference sequence). The length of the CDR3 is 15 residues. Study-wide results and limits: Mice showed clearer TCR sharing than patients did, a gap that was possibly HLA-related. Researchers say the link of baseline CD8+ expansion to response remains uncertain, with one nonresponder.

Treatment meaning: oral pan-JAK inhibitor, 5-10 mg twice daily. Alopecia areata patients had lesional scalp punch biopsies and peripheral blood taken from them. The rearrangement joins TRBV6-6 to TRBJ1-5, with D possibly being TRBD1 (5 bases). The sample consisted of skin, taken at week 4, from a patient treated with tofacitinib. This receptor was taken from a human donor with alopecia areata. The CDR3 sequence is CASEVGAGPNQPQHF. Here the CDR3 DNA reads TGTGCCAGCGAAGTCGGGGCAGGGCCGAATCAGCCCCAGCATTTT.